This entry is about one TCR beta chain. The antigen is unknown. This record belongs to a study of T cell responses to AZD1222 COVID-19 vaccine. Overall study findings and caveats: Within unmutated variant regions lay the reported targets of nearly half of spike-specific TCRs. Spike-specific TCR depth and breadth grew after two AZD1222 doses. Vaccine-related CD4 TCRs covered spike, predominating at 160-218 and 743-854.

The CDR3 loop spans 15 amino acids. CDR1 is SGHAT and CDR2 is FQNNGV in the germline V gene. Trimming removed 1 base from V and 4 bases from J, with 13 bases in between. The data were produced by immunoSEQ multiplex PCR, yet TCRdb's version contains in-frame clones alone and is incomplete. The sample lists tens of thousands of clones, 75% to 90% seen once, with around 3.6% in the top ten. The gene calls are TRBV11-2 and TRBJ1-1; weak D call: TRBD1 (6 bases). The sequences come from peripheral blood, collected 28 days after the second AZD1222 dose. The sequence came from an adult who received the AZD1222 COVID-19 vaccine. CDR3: CASSLVSGVGTEAFF. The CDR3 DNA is TGTGCCAGCAGCTTAGTATCAGGGGTAGGCACTGAAGCTTTCTTT.